The source of this T cell receptor (beta chain) is a study of T cells in Graves' hyperthyroidism and ophthalmopathy. Overall study findings and caveats: From stable hyperthyroidism, ophthalmopathy was separated by a 13 V-J model. Blood also showed most of the thyroid clonotypes that were expanded above 0.001.

RNA transcripts yielded amplified TCR beta CDR3 regions. HTBI primers drove first-round RT-PCR of the TCR CDR3. TCRdb recomputed calls from the multiplex PCR reads with MiXCR, one row per CDR3 protein. The sample has fewer than 200,000 distinct CDR3 sequences, 9.4% seen once. In the case of this clonotype: The antigen remains undetermined.

Trimming took 5 bases from V and 4 from J, leaving 14 bases between them. The CDR3 length is 14 residues. Germline CDR1 reads MNHNS; CDR2 reads SASEGT. The receptor comes from a woman aged 18-35 years with Graves' hyperthyroidism that later progressed to Graves' ophthalmopathy. The gene calls are TRBV6-1 and TRBJ1-1; D perhaps matches TRBD1 (6 bases). Source material: blood. CDR3 amino acids: CASSRWGGRTEAFF. In DNA, the CDR3 is TGTGCCAGCAGTCGGTGGGGGGGCCGCACTGAAGCTTTCTTT.